This TCR beta chain was profiled in a study of CD8 T cells in Susac syndrome. There are 14 residues in the CDR3. From germline, CDR1 is MNHNY and CDR2 SVGAGI (reference sequence). V lost 0 bases to trimming and J lost 10 bases; unmatched junction nucleotides: 6. cDNA came from roughly 0.53 to 1 ug RNA primed by random hexamers. Amplification of TCR beta CDR3 was carried out by immunoSEQ multiplex PCR, which covered 54 Vbeta and 13 Jbeta segments. TCRdb reprocessed the immunoSEQ multiplex PCR reads with MiXCR, giving one entry per CDR3 protein. The sample lists 160,000 or so distinct CDR3 sequences, 94% occurring once. CD8+ and CD4+ blood T cells underwent TCR beta sequencing. FACS was used to enrich TEMRA cells, whereas the CD8+ and CD4+ T cells were obtained by negative isolation.

The chain carries TRBV6-6 and TRBJ2-7, with 10 bases fitting TRBD2. The origin of this receptor is a human donor with multiple sclerosis. Sequenced material: CD4+ T cells from PBMCs. CDR3 bases: TGTGCCAGCAGTTACTCGGTGCCTAGCGGGAGCCAGTACTTC. Protein product: CASSYSVPSGSQYF.